This T cell receptor (beta chain) comes out of a study of cytomegalovirus exposure and HLA in healthy donors. Comment on this clone: The same CDR3 arises from other DNA sequences in this sample as well.

TCRdb's copy holds only in-frame clones and misses some; the assay was immunoSEQ multiplex PCR. In the table there are around 300,000 clones, around 87% of which are singletons. J lost 3 bases, V lost 7 bases, and 7 bases had no gene match. The CDR3 consists of 14 residues. Germline CDR1 and CDR2: LNHDA and SQIVND (reference sequence). The TCR comes from a woman aged 25 to 39 in good health and CMV-seropositive. Sequencing input: PBMCs. V is TRBV19 and J is TRBJ2-7; 9 bases match TRBD1. CDR3 sequence (DNA): TGTGCCAGTACCCCGACAGGGGGAATCTACGAGCAGTACTTC. Amino acid sequence: CASTPTGGIYEQYF.